This T cell receptor (beta chain) was documented in a study of T cell repertoires in cytomegalovirus infection (dated by TCRdb to between 2019 and 2020). Background for the entire study: Recently identified HLA-C-restricted CMV epitopes, whose presentation resists viral immunomodulation, were targeted by peptide stimulations together with well-studied HLA-B-restricted epitopes. Because public TCR beta signatures pointed to carriage of CMV infection together with the matching HLA type, the HLA type of each donor mattered for the analysis.

The sample's treatment or condition label is to be understood as: in vitro stimulation with specific CMV peptide epitopes to enrich CMV-specific T cells. The cysteine opens and the phenylalanine closes a CDR3 of 13 amino acids. Only CDR3 DNA is held: 39 bases, read in frame from base 1. V and J lose 3 bases and 9 bases, and a span of 12 bases separates them. The germline V gene gives CDR1 as SGHVS and CDR2 as FQNEAQ. Study-wide findings and limitations: The ex vivo response was dominated by HLA-C-restricted CMV-specific TCR beta clonotypes, and the single most frequent clonotype in two of eight donors was supplied by these HLA-C-restricted clonotypes. Carriers of CMV infection plus the relevant HLA type were discriminated by the cumulative frequency of public TCR beta family members in the study cohort and in an independent approximately 360-donor cohort.

Sequencing took place on an Illumina HiSeq 1500. The public reads were quality trimmed at Q25 with fastp and then assembled into clones with MiXCR by TCRdb, keeping productive beta chains. Identical CDR3 proteins give one entry, which carries the most common genes and DNA. The sample records almost 90,000 distinct CDR3 sequences, around 28% of which are singletons. The ten biggest clones cover over 60% of the sample. Only a few counts were recorded for this clonotype. Its target antigen remains unknown. Per-base qualities were not stored, and no clone one base away is much larger. The TCR was taken from a human donor in good health (CMV status not recorded). Some clones in this sample may be carry-over from other donors' samples. The sequence is built from TRBV7-8 and TRBJ1-5; no D gene call is confident. The starting material was CD8+ T cells from cultured PBMCs, obtained from culture after CMV antigen stimulation. The nucleotide sequence is TGTGCCAGCAGCTTCGCACCAATGGCGCCCCAGCATTTT. This encodes CASSFAPMAPQHF.